This record looks at one T cell receptor (beta chain) sequence and its context. Its matching antigen is unknown. The entry originates in a study of CD8+CD57+ T cells in acquired aplastic anemia. For sequencing, patients were chosen who had shown expansion of CD8+CD57+ cells by flow cytometry. In all patients, the disease was severe acquired aplastic anemia. Study-level results: Patients and controls had CD8+ Simpson's diversity values that were not significantly distinct.

The TCR beta profiling, which covered VDJ combination and CDR3 sequence, was carried out using genomic DNA as the template. MiXCR, run by TCRdb on the reads, gives a single entry per CDR3 protein. The sample includes around 170,000 distinct CDR3 sequences, approximately 50% of them seen just once. Germline V gene sequence: CDR1 SQVTM, CDR2 ANQGSEA. V dropped 6 bases and J dropped 5 bases, with 5 bases sitting between them. The CDR3 has 10 residues. Specimen: sorted CD4+, CD8+, or CD8+CD57+ T cells (not recorded which) from PBMCs. The rearrangement joins TRBV29-1 to TRBJ1-5; D unresolved. This receptor was taken from a human donor with aplastic anemia. The CDR3 loop reads CSVVDQPQHF. CDR3 DNA sequence: TGCAGCGTGGTGGATCAGCCCCAGCATTTT.